These T cell receptor beta chains were read from a single sample in a study of blood T cell repertoires in COVID-19. Sequenced by immunoSEQ multiplex PCR; TCRdb stores in-frame clones only, minus some. The sample consists of more than 95,000 clones, around 90% of them appearing once. Sequencing was carried out using peripheral blood. The receptors here all came from a human donor in a cohort sampled during active COVID-19. Each CDR3 is given with its conserved first and last residue. D genes are given only for firm matches. A row's size may be missing; if present it is once, few, many or a size class.

clone size: NA
J gene: TRBJ1-1
D gene: NA
V gene: TRBV5-1
CDR3 DNA: TGCGCCAGCAGCGGGGGGTGGAACACTGAAGCTTTCTTT
CDR3 protein: CASSGGWNTEAFF

clone size: NA
J gene: TRBJ1-3
D gene: NA
V gene: TRBV5-6
CDR3 DNA: TGTGCCAGCAGCTTGAACCCGACAGGAGCGTCTGGAAACACCATATATTTT
CDR3 protein: CASSLNPTGASGNTIYF

clone size: NA
J gene: TRBJ1-4
D gene: NA
V gene: TRBV28
CDR3 DNA: TGTGCCAGCAGTTTATTCGGTAATGAAAAACTGTTTTTT
CDR3 protein: CASSLFGNEKLFF

clone size: few
J gene: TRBJ1-3
D gene: NA
V gene: TRBV7-3
CDR3 DNA: TGTGCCAGCAGCTTATTTCCAGGGGAAGGAAACACCATATATTTT
CDR3 protein: CASSLFPGEGNTIYF

clone size: NA
J gene: TRBJ2-3
D gene: TRBD2
V gene: TRBV15
CDR3 DNA: TGTGCCACCAGCAGAGATCCGGGACTAGCTAGCACAGATACGCAGTATTTT
CDR3 protein: CATSRDPGLASTDTQYF

clone size: NA
J gene: TRBJ2-3
D gene: NA
V gene: TRBV12-5
CDR3 DNA: TGTGCTAGTGGTCCAAGCTCGGGGGCAGATACGCAGTATTTT
CDR3 protein: CASGPSSGADTQYF

clone size: NA
J gene: TRBJ2-7
D gene: NA
V gene: TRBV11-3
CDR3 DNA: TGTGCCAGCAGCCCGGAAGAAAGCGTCTACGAGCAGTACTTC
CDR3 protein: CASSPEESVYEQYF

clone size: NA
J gene: TRBJ1-2
D gene: TRBD1
V gene: TRBV6-5
CDR3 DNA: TGTGCCACTCAGACAGGGGGTTCCCTCTATGGCTACACCTTC
CDR3 protein: CATQTGGSLYGYTF

clone size: NA
J gene: TRBJ1-2
D gene: NA
V gene: TRBV3-1/TRBV3-2
CDR3 DNA: TGTGCCAGCAGCCAAGTGGGGGGTCGGTATGGCTACACCTTC
CDR3 protein: CASSQVGGRYGYTF

clone size: NA
J gene: TRBJ2-3
D gene: NA
V gene: TRBV5-1
CDR3 DNA: TGCGCCAGCAGCTTGAAGGGACTCGGCACAGATACGCAGTATTTT
CDR3 protein: CASSLKGLGTDTQYF

clone size: NA
J gene: TRBJ2-4
D gene: TRBD2
V gene: TRBV3-1/TRBV3-2
CDR3 DNA: TGTGCCAGCAGGCCTAGCGGGGGTCCAAACATTCAGTACTTC
CDR3 protein: CASRPSGGPNIQYF

clone size: NA
J gene: TRBJ2-5
D gene: TRBD2
V gene: TRBV27
CDR3 DNA: TGTGCCAGCAGTCCAAACGGACTAGCGGGAGAGACCCAGTACTTC
CDR3 protein: CASSPNGLAGETQYF

clone size: once
J gene: TRBJ2-1
D gene: TRBD2
V gene: TRBV5-1
CDR3 DNA: TGCGCCAGCAGCCCAACCGTAGCGGGGGGGCTTCCAAATGAGCAGTTCTTC
CDR3 protein: CASSPTVAGGLPNEQFF

clone size: NA
J gene: TRBJ2-5
D gene: NA
V gene: TRBV7-8
CDR3 DNA: TGTGCCAGCAGCTTAGGTGTGGGCCCCGGGATGACCCAGTACTTC
CDR3 protein: CASSLGVGPGMTQYF

clone size: NA
J gene: TRBJ2-2
D gene: TRBD1
V gene: TRBV5-1
CDR3 DNA: TGCGCCAGCAGCCAACAGGGGATCACCGGGGAGCTGTTTTTT
CDR3 protein: CASSQQGITGELFF

clone size: NA
J gene: TRBJ2-6
D gene: NA
V gene: TRBV27
CDR3 DNA: TGTGCCAGCAGTTTATCGTACGGTAATTCTGGGGCCAACGTCCTGACTTTC
CDR3 protein: CASSLSYGNSGANVLTF

clone size: NA
J gene: TRBJ2-1
D gene: TRBD2
V gene: TRBV5-1
CDR3 DNA: TGCGCCAGCAGTTCTAGCGGGAGATTAAATGAGCAGTTCTTC
CDR3 protein: CASSSSGRLNEQFF

clone size: once
J gene: TRBJ1-1
D gene: TRBD1
V gene: TRBV18
CDR3 DNA: TGTGCCAGCTCGGACAGGGAGATGAACACTGAAGCTTTCTTT
CDR3 protein: CASSDREMNTEAFF